Below, one T cell receptor beta chain is given with its context. Its antigen is undetermined. This specimen belongs to a study of vaccination and CD4 T cells after COVID-19. Looking at the study overall: Four females and six males made up the convalescents, with two Hispanic.

An Oncomine TCR Beta short-read assay was used to sequence the DNA from cultured CD4+ T cells. TCRdb re-derived calls from the PCR reads in MiXCR, one entry per CDR3 protein. This sample has some 20,000 distinct CDR3 sequences, with approximately 27% found just once. Treatment here: roughly 11-day PBMC culture with coronavirus spike peptide pools or control peptides (ViraFEST assay). Both day 3 and day 7 involved replacing half of the medium with fresh IL-2 medium. This clonotype originated in a human donor with COVID-19. Sequenced: cultured CD4+ T cells from blood.

CDR3 region: CASRPGGARTEAFF. The CDR3 DNA reads TGTGCCAGCAGGCCCGGGGGGGCAAGGACTGAAGCTTTCTTT. The chain combines TRBV6-1 with TRBJ1-1; a weak D match, TRBD1 (6 bases). CDR3 length: 14 residues. In germline, CDR1 is MNHNS, CDR2 SASEGT. V lost 6 bases to trimming and J lost 5 bases, with 16 bases between them.